This is a list of T cell receptor beta chains from one sample in a study of OX40 agonist ivuxolimab in advanced cancers. Libraries were prepared by immunoSEQ multiplex PCR; TCRdb keeps only in-frame clonotypes and omits some of them. The sample lists around 80,000 clones; 65% to 90% were seen once. The specimen was CD4+ or CD8+ T cells sorted from blood, collected in a trial of the OX40 agonist ivuxolimab. These receptors were taken from an adult with an advanced solid tumor such as melanoma, head and neck, liver or kidney cancer. Each CDR3 is given with its conserved first and last residue. Fields, in order: clone size, J gene, V gene, D gene, CDR3 DNA, CDR3 protein. A D gene is named only where the DNA matches it firmly. Not every row has a clone size; where given, it reads once, few, many or a size class.

clone_size: few
j_call: TRBJ1-4
v_call: TRBV18
d_call: .
cdr3_nt: TGTGCCAGCTCACCTGTAGCGGGGGAAAAACTGTTTTTT
cdr3_aa: CASSPVAGEKLFF

clone_size: .
j_call: TRBJ1-2
v_call: TRBV7-2
d_call: TRBD1
cdr3_nt: TGTGCCAGCAGCCCTAGCGTGGACAGGGTAGGCGGCTACACCTTC
cdr3_aa: CASSPSVDRVGGYTF

clone_size: .
j_call: TRBJ1-4
v_call: TRBV6-6
d_call: .
cdr3_nt: TGTGCCAGCAGTTACTCCCAGCAAGGAGAAAAACTGTTTTTT
cdr3_aa: CASSYSQQGEKLFF

clone_size: .
j_call: TRBJ2-7
v_call: TRBV12-5
d_call: .
cdr3_nt: TGTGCTAGTGTCTTAGGGGCAGGGGAGAGCGAGCAGTACTTC
cdr3_aa: CASVLGAGESEQYF

clone_size: .
j_call: TRBJ1-1
v_call: TRBV18
d_call: .
cdr3_nt: TGTGCCAGCTCAACTGACGAGAACACTGAAGCTTTCTTT
cdr3_aa: CASSTDENTEAFF

clone_size: .
j_call: TRBJ2-5
v_call: TRBV7-2
d_call: .
cdr3_nt: TGTGCCAGCAGCGCTATGGCGGGCCAAGAGACCCAGTACTTC
cdr3_aa: CASSAMAGQETQYF

clone_size: .
j_call: TRBJ2-5
v_call: TRBV7-2
d_call: .
cdr3_nt: TGTGCCAGCAGCTTTAACGGCGAGACCCAGTACTTC
cdr3_aa: CASSFNGETQYF

clone_size: .
j_call: TRBJ1-1
v_call: TRBV7-9
d_call: .
cdr3_nt: TGTGCCAGCAGCTTAGGAGAGTGGGGCAGTGAAGCTTTCTTT
cdr3_aa: CASSLGEWGSEAFF

clone_size: .
j_call: TRBJ1-2
v_call: TRBV19
d_call: .
cdr3_nt: TGTGCCAGTAGGACAGACAGGAAGCAAAACTATGGCTACACCTTC
cdr3_aa: CASRTDRKQNYGYTF

clone_size: .
j_call: TRBJ2-5
v_call: TRBV11-2
d_call: TRBD1
cdr3_nt: TGTGCCAGCAGCTTAGGGACAGGAAAAGAGACCCAGTACTTC
cdr3_aa: CASSLGTGKETQYF

clone_size: once
j_call: TRBJ1-1
v_call: TRBV28
d_call: .
cdr3_nt: TGTGCCAGCAGTTTAATTATGTTTGAAGCTTTCTTT
cdr3_aa: CASSLIMFEAFF

clone_size: .
j_call: TRBJ1-1
v_call: TRBV28
d_call: .
cdr3_nt: TGTGCCAGCAGTCCACAGGGCACTGAAGCTTTCTTT
cdr3_aa: CASSPQGTEAFF

clone_size: .
j_call: TRBJ2-2
v_call: TRBV30
d_call: .
cdr3_nt: TGTGCCTGGAGTGACAGGACCGGGGAGCTGTTTTTT
cdr3_aa: CAWSDRTGELFF

clone_size: .
j_call: TRBJ1-1
v_call: TRBV2
d_call: TRBD1
cdr3_nt: TGTGCCAGCAGGGGACAGGGTCGGACTGAAGCTTTCTTT
cdr3_aa: CASRGQGRTEAFF

clone_size: .
j_call: TRBJ2-7
v_call: TRBV6-1
d_call: .
cdr3_nt: TGTGCCCTGGAGGGAAGCTCCTACGAGCAGTACTTC
cdr3_aa: CALEGSSYEQYF

clone_size: .
j_call: TRBJ1-2
v_call: TRBV5-6
d_call: TRBD1
cdr3_nt: TGTGCCAGCAGCCCCTGGGACAGACCGAACTATGGCTACACCTTC
cdr3_aa: CASSPWDRPNYGYTF

clone_size: .
j_call: TRBJ1-2
v_call: TRBV28
d_call: .
cdr3_nt: TGTGCCAGCAGTTCGACAGGAAATGGCTACACCTTC
cdr3_aa: CASSSTGNGYTF

clone_size: .
j_call: TRBJ2-1
v_call: TRBV20-1
d_call: .
cdr3_nt: TGCAGCGCCCCCTACAATGAGCAGTTCTTC
cdr3_aa: CSAPYNEQFF

clone_size: .
j_call: TRBJ2-1
v_call: TRBV7-3
d_call: TRBD2
cdr3_nt: TGTGCCAGCAGCCCTCAAGGCCGGACTAGCGGATACAATGAGCAGTTCTTC
cdr3_aa: CASSPQGRTSGYNEQFF

clone_size: .
j_call: TRBJ2-1
v_call: TRBV6-4
d_call: .
cdr3_nt: TGTGCCAGCAGTCGGAGCGGAACCAATGAGCAGTTCTTC
cdr3_aa: CASSRSGTNEQFF